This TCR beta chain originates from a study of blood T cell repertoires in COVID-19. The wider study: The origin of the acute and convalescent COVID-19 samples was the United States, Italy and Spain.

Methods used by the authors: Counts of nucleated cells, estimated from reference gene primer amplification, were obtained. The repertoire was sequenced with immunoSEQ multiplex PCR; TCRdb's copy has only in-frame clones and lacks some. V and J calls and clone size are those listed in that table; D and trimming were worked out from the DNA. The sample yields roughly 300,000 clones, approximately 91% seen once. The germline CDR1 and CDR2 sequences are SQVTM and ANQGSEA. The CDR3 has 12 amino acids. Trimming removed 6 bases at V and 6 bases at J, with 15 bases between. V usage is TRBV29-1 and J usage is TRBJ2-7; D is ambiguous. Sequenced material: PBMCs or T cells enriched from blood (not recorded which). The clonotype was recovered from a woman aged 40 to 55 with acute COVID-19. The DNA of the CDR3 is TGCAGCGTGTCCCTTGGGCATGCCGAGCAGTACTTC. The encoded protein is CSVSLGHAEQYF.